This TCR beta chain was sequenced for a study of shared clonotypes between healthy human individuals. From germline, CDR1 is LGHNA and CDR2 YSLEER. The J segment lost 6 bases and the V segment lost 0 bases, leaving 0 bases of the junction unmatched. CDR3 length: 13 amino acids. Sequencing used immunoSEQ multiplex PCR; TCRdb keeps in-frame clones, though not all of them. This sample yields fewer than 1.8 million clones, of which approximately 98.5% are seen a single time; around 0.38% belongs to the top ten. This TCR was sampled from a man aged 25 to 40 in good health. The specimen sequenced was naive CD4+ T cells sorted from blood. The subset denotes: CD45RA+ positively selected. This chain links TRBV4-3 with TRBJ2-7; 9 bases agree with TRBD1. CDR3 loop: CASSQEDRGEQYF. For the CDR3, the DNA is TGCGCCAGCAGCCAAGAGGACAGGGGCGAGCAGTACTTC.